In this sample, the clone carrying this T cell receptor (beta chain) turned up once. The antigen is unknown. This record comes from a study of cytomegalovirus exposure and HLA in healthy donors. Study observations and caveats: Most TCRs appeared rarely, but some public TCRs recurred in many donors. Fewer than 200 TCR beta chains were listed as cytomegalovirus-associated. Through in vitro validation, a few CMV-associated chains were shown to be specific for CMV antigens.

This CDR3 spans 16 amino acids. V shed 4 bases and J shed 5 bases, with 21 bases lying between them. Germline V gene lookup returns CDR1 MDHEN and CDR2 SYDVKM. With 60 Vbeta and 13 Jbeta primers, the PCR was carried out. The method was immunoSEQ multiplex PCR; TCRdb's version includes in-frame clones alone and lacks a portion of them. The data contain about 160,000 clones, about four fifths of them singletons. Healthy individuals who donated bone marrow served as the donors. This clonotype originated in a man in his thirties or forties in good health and CMV-seronegative. Sequencing was done on a sample of PBMCs. The chain links TRBV28 to TRBJ2-7; possibly TRBD1 for D (6 bases). CDR3 region: CASSYYRAEGENEQYF. The CDR3 DNA follows: TGTGCCAGCAGTTACTACAGGGCAGAGGGGGAAAACGAGCAGTACTTC.